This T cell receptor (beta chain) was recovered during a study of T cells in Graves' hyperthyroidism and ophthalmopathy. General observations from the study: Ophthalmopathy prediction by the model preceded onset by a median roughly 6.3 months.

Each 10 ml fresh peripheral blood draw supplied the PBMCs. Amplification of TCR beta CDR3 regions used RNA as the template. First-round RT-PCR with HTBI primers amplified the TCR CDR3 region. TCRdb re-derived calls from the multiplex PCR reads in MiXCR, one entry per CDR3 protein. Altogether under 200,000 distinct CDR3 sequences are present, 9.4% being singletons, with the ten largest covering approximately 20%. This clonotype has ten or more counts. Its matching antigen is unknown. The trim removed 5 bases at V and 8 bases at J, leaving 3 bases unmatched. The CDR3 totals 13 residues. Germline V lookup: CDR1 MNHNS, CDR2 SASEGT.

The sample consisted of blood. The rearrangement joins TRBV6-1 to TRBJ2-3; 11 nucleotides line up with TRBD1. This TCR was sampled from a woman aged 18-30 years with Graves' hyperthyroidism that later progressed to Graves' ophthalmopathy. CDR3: CASSSGQGVTQYF. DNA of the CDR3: TGTGCCAGCAGTTCGGGACAGGGGGTTACGCAGTATTTT.